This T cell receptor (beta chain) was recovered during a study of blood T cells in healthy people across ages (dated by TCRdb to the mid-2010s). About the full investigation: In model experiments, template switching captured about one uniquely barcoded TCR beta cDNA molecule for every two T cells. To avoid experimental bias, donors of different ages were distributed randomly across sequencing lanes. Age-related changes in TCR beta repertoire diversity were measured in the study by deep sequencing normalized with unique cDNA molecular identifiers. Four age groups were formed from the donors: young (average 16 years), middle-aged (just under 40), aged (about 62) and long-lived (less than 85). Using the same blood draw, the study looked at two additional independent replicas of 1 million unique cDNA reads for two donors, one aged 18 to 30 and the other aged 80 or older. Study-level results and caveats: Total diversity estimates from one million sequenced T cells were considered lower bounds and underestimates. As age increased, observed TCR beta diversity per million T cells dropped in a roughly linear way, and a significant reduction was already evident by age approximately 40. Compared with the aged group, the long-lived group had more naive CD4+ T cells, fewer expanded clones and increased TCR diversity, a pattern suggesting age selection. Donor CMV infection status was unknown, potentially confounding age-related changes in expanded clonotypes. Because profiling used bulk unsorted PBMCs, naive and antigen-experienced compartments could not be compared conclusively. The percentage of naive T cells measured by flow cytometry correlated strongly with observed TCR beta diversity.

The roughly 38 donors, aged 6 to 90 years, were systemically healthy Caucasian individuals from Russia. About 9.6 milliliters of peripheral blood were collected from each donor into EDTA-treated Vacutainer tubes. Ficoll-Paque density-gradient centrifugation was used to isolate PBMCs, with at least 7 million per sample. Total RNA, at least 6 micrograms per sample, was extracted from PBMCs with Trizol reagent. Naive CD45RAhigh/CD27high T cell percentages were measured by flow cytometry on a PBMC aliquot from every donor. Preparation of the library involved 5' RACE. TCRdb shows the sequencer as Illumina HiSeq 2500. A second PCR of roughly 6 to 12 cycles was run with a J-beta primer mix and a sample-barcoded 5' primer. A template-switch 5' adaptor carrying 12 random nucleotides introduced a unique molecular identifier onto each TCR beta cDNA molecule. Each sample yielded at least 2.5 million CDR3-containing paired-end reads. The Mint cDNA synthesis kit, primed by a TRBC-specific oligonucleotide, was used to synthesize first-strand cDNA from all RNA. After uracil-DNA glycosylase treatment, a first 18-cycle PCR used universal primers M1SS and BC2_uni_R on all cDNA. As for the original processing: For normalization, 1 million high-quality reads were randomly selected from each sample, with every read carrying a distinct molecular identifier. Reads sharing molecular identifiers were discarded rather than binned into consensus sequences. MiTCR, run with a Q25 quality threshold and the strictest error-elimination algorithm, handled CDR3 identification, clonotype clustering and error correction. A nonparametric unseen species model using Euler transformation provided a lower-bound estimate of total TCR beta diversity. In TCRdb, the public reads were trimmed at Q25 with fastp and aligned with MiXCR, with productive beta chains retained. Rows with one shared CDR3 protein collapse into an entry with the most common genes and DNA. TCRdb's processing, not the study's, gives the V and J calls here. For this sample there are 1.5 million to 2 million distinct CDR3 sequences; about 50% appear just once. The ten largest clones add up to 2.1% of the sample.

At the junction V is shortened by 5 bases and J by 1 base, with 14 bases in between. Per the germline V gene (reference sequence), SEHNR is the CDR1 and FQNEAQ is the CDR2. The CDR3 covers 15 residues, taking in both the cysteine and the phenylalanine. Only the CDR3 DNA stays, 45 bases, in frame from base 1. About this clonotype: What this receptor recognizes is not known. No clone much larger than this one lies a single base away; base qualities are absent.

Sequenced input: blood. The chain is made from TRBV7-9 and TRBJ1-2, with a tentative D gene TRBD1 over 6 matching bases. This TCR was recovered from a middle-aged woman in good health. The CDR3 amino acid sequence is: CASSTYRESNYGYTF. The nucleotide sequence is TGTGCCAGCAGCACCTACAGGGAAAGTAACTATGGCTACACCTTC.